This TCR beta chain was recovered during a study of chemoradiotherapy in HPV16-positive cancers. Regarding the study as a whole: In HPV16-positive patients, HPV-responsive T-cell expansion tracked better recurrence-free survival. Non-HPV-specific T cells did not expand in tumors during treatment, whereas candidate HPV-specific clones and E7-related motifs did.

Samples were taken several times over chemoradiotherapy. The method was immunoSEQ multiplex PCR; TCRdb's version includes in-frame clones alone and lacks a portion of them. The data hold 30,000 to 35,000 clones, with approximately 86% observed a single time. Trimming pared 1 base from V and 4 bases from J, leaving 13 bases between. CDR1 SEHNR and CDR2 FQNEAQ come from the germline V gene (reference sequence). The CDR3 extends over 15 amino acids. As concerns this clone: The antigen remains unidentified.

This material consisted of blood, taken from a patient who underwent chemoradiotherapy. The V call is TRBV7-9, the J call TRBJ2-5, with D tentatively TRBD2 (5 bases). This TCR derives from a human donor with HPV-associated anogenital cancer. The CDR3: CASSLELGIGETQYF. Written as DNA, the CDR3 is TGTGCCAGCAGCTTAGAACTAGGGATTGGAGAGACCCAGTACTTC.